The present entry profiles one T cell receptor beta chain with its context. Its antigen remains unidentified. No base quality information exists; no much larger clone differs at one position. In total, 666 healthy bone marrow donors made up the cohort. At the time of sampling, every cohort member was nominally healthy, though immune exposures that went unrecorded were likely present. The donor tested CMV seropositive and was one of the 289 seropositive cohort members. Every donor gave a peripheral blood sample, and the peripheral blood mononuclear cells from that sample were used for TCR beta sequencing. The Qiagen DNeasy Blood Extraction Kit was used to extract genomic DNA from the blood cell samples. Library generation was performed with the immunoSEQ multiplex PCR assay. For the multiplex PCR, a mixture combining 60 forward primers for TCR Vbeta segments and 13 reverse primers for TCR Jbeta segments was used. The CDR3 region of rearranged TCR beta genes was amplified from genomic DNA with a multiplex PCR assay. The amplified TCR beta libraries were sequenced on the Illumina HiSeq System as 87-base-pair reads. From the authors' description of their analysis: A later analysis tallied 70 million to 100 million unique TCR beta chains across the approximately 670 repertoires, and about 10 million of those chains were shared by two or more donors. A nearest-neighbor algorithm error-corrected the raw reads and collapsed the reads into unique sequences, merging closely related sequences to remove PCR and sequencing errors. To assign V, D and J gene segments, CDR3 sequences were aligned to IMGT reference sequences. For a sequence to be retained, at least a six-nucleotide match to both a V gene segment and a J gene segment was required. A rearrangement counted as productive if the CDR3 had no stop codons and remained in frame with V and J, and every other rearrangement counted as non-productive. Following IMGT convention, CDR3 was defined as the stretch from the second conserved V-encoded cysteine to the conserved J-encoded phenylalanine. The earlier analysis of about 530 of the donors excluded any sequence lacking an unambiguous match to a single V gene segment. In an earlier analysis of roughly 500 of the donors, V segments were called functional above 56.7% productive rearrangements and were called segregating when the between-donor standard deviation exceeded 5%. To diagnose cytomegalovirus status from the catalog of TCR beta chain sequences, a statistical classification framework was built. In a later analysis, V and J genes were assigned by comparing TCR nucleotide sequences against IMGT/GENE-DB human TR gene sequences. In a later analysis, CDR3 sequences and most-parsimonious VDJ recombination scenarios were assigned using the TCRdist pipeline. In a later analysis, every TCR beta chain was defined by the combination of its CDR3 amino acid sequence and its V-gene family, and reads without a unique V-gene family were dropped. In a later analysis, approximately 590 highly shared, low-generation-probability nucleotide sequences were removed to address suspected cross-contamination and a sequencing artifact. In a later analysis, a clonal expansion index for each public chain was calculated from normalized within-repertoire ranks of inferred template counts. A later analysis computed generation probabilities with a VDJ recombination model fitted to out-of-frame rearrangements, and checked the results against IGoR. In a later analysis, TCR-TCR, TCR-HLA and TCR-CMV co-occurrence was scored with hypergeometric tests, and a repertoire-size bias correction was applied to TCR pairs. To estimate false discovery rates, a later analysis permuted the HLA or CMV assignments 20 times. A later analysis grouped co-occurring TCRs with DBSCAN, adding TCRdist sequence similarity when clustering within HLA-allele-positive subsets. Repertoires with fewer than 30,000 or more than 120,000 public chains were left out of co-occurrence clustering, as were several repertoires with anomalous nucleotide sharing. In its TCRdb copy, this immuneACCESS table keeps in-frame sequences only and misses some clones. Where compared with another copy, unresolved V genes explain less than half of these, and the others have no known cause. V and J calls and clone size are given by that table; D and trimming were obtained from the DNA. The table for this sample lists about 160,000 clones; 68% of them were counted only once. About 2.9% of the sample belongs to the ten largest clones.

Compared with germline, V lacks 7 bases and J lacks 1 base; bases without a gene match: 5. From the cysteine up to the phenylalanine, the CDR3 has a length of 14 residues. Only CDR3 DNA is held: 42 bases, read in frame from base 1. As encoded in the germline V gene (reference sequence), CDR1 is MNHNY while CDR2 is SVGAGI. This entry is derived from a study of cytomegalovirus exposure and HLA in healthy donors (dated by TCRdb to the late 2010s). General notes on the study: According to an earlier analysis of a few hundred of the donors, about 170 million T cells yielded over 100 million unique TCR beta sequences and around 280 Gb of sequence data. An early release that covered several hundred HLA-typed donors contained about 290 gigabases of sequencing data and 70 million to 100 million unique TCR sequences. Of the 300 to 450 genotyped donors, less than 85% were placed in the genetic ancestry cluster associated with self-reported Caucasian donors. The study was designed to test whether signatures of past pathogen exposure could be identified by cataloging public T cell receptors. The study used immunosequencing to profile the T cell repertoires of about 670 subjects and linked those repertoires to cytomegalovirus serostatus. A separate validation cohort of about 110 different subjects was used in addition to the roughly 670-subject first cohort. High-throughput TCR immunosequencing, statistical association of individual TCRs with disease status, and machine learning were combined to predict cytomegalovirus infection status. In a later analysis, previously published TCR beta repertoires from more than 500 donors were re-analyzed and high-resolution HLA genotyping was added so that TCR occurrence patterns could be studied. Rather than drawing on any new phenotypic data, the later analysis identified candidate immune exposures from TCR beta sequences and the way those sequences occurred across donors. An earlier analysis of approximately 640 of the donors applied high-throughput TCR beta sequencing to assess whether each TCR beta V gene segment acted as functional or pseudogenic. Alongside the repertoire data, information on donor age, sex, ethnicity and CMV serostatus was compiled. A later genetic analysis used genome-wide SNP genotypes for about 65% of the 666 donors, treating that subset as a discovery cohort. All discovery cohort repertoires had been generated using a single sequencing platform. HLA typing included class I and class II loci at four-digit resolution. Typing coverage varied by locus: about 629-640 donors for A, B, C, DRB1 and DQB1; 500 to 550 for DQA1; more than 600 for DPA1; approximately 490 for DPB1. Because of strong linkage in the cohort, five DR-DQ haplotypes were treated as single units for association and clustering. On average, around 240,000 unique TCR beta nucleotide sequences were sequenced per donor among several hundred genotyped donors of the cohort, with around 19% of those sequences being non-productive.

The paper as a whole reports these results and caveats: The study listed approximately 150 TCR beta chains as associated with cytomegalovirus. Because some donors lacked HLA typing at each locus, the association tests relied only on the typed subset. A few of the identified cytomegalovirus-associated TCR beta chains were confirmed in vitro to be specific for cytomegalovirus antigens. Correlated functional status among segregating V segments might reflect linkage disequilibrium, but an unknown experimental factor could not be ruled out. In a later analysis, most CMV-associated TCR beta chains were found to appear HLA-restricted, with HLA associations seemingly driven largely by CMV exposure. An earlier analysis of around 540 of the donors showed that most TCR beta V segments appeared in productive rearrangements either about 87% or about 30% of the time, which broadly matched IMGT annotations. The authors suggested that the approach could potentially be extended to other disease states and immunological phenotypes. In a later genetic analysis, a missense DCLRE1C variant was associated with V-gene and J-gene trimming of TCR beta chains, and the association was replicated in an independent cohort. The 87-base-pair reads could not distinguish some IMGT-functional V segments, including TRBV6-2 and TRBV6-3, so those segments were excluded. Immune exposure information for the cohort was limited to CMV serostatus. Assigning TCR associations to individual alleles was difficult when HLA alleles, especially DR and DQ, strongly co-occurred. A later analysis found that TCR association rates varied across HLA loci, with DRB1 alleles showing the most associated TCRs and HLA-C alleles the fewest. In a later analysis, HLA-associated TCR beta chains were found to be more clonally expanded and to have lower generation probabilities than equally common non-associated chains. A group of highly shared sequence variants was considered likely to be a technical artifact of the sequencing pipeline. Because counts were too low, seventeen rarely observed V segments, including chromosome 9 orphons, were excluded from the earlier analysis of some 540 of the donors. In a later genetic analysis, fewer N-insertions in productive TCRs were reported among donors in an Asian-associated ancestry cluster than the roughly 640-donor mean. A further reported finding was that TCR beta sequences accurately predicted the HLA-A and HLA-B alleles for most subjects in the first cohort. Cytomegalovirus status was reported to be diagnosed by the classifier with high specificity and sensitivity in both the original and validation cohorts. At a false discovery rate of 0.05, a later analysis linked 16,951 TCR beta sequences to specific HLA alleles. This cohort had only TCR beta chains sequenced, and the lack of alpha or paired-chain data limited which features could be detected. The presence/absence analyses assumed that sequencing depth was roughly uniform across donors, and that assumption may not be true. In a later analysis, several top co-occurrence clusters were reported to appear linked to parvovirus B19, influenza, CMV and Epstein-Barr virus. While some public TCRs were present in many individuals, most TCR sequences turned up only very rarely across donors.

The chain uses TRBV6-6 and TRBJ2-3, and TRBD2 aligns with 7 junction nucleotides. The sequence was obtained from a woman aged 40-49 years in good health and CMV-seropositive. Sequenced material: PBMCs. The sequence in DNA is TGTGCCAGCACCCGGGGGGAAGGCACAGATACGCAGTATTTT. Translated, it gives CASTRGEGTDTQYF.